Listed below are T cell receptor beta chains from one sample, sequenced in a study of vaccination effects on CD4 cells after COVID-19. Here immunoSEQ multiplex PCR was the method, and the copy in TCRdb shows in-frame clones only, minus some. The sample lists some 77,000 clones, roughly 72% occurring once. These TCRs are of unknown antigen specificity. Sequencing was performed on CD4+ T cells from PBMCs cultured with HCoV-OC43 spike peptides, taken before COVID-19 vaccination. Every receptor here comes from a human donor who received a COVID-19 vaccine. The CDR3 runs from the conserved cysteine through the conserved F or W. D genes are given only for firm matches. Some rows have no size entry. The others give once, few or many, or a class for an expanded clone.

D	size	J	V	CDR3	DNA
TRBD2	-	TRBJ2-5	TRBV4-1	CASSHREAGQETQYF	TGCGCCAGCAGCCACCGGGAGGCAGGTCAAGAGACCCAGTACTTC
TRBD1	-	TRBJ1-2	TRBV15	CATSRAGGGYYGYTF	TGTGCCACCAGCAGAGCAGGAGGGGGCTACTATGGCTACACCTTC
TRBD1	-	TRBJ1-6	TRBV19	CASSKGQGQNNSPLHF	TGTGCCAGTAGTAAGGGACAGGGGCAAAATAATTCACCCCTCCACTTT
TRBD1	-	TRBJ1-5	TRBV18	CASSLGQGNQPQHF	TGTGCCAGCTCATTAGGACAGGGCAATCAGCCCCAGCATTTT
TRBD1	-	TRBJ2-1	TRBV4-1	CASSQSQIPGQGNNEQFF	TGCGCCAGCAGCCAATCACAAATACCGGGACAGGGGAATAATGAGCAGTTCTTC
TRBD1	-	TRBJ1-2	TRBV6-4	CASSASGQGYGYTF	TGTGCCAGCAGTGCGTCGGGACAGGGCTATGGCTACACCTTC
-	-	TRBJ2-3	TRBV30	CAWSVPSSSTTDTQYF	TGTGCCTGGAGTGTACCCAGCTCTAGCACAACAGATACGCAGTATTTT
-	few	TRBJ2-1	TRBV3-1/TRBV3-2	CASSQERQEQFF	TGTGCCAGCAGCCAAGAACGGCAGGAGCAGTTCTTC
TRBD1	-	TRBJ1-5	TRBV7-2	CASSRGTAFNQPQHF	TGTGCCAGCAGCCGCGGGACAGCTTTTAATCAGCCCCAGCATTTT
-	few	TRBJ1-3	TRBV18	CASSPQGANPGNTIYF	TGTGCCAGCTCACCACAAGGAGCCAATCCTGGAAACACCATATATTTT
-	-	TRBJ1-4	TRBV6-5	CASSYSGKLFF	TGTGCCAGCAGTTACTCGGGGAAACTGTTTTTT
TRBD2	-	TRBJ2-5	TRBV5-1	CASSSAGGPEETQYF	TGCGCCAGCAGCTCGGCGGGGGGGCCGGAGGAGACCCAGTACTTC
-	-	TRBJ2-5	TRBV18	CASSREETQYF	TGTGCCAGCTCGCGAGAGGAGACCCAGTACTTC
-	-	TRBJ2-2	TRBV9	CASSVLALDTGELFF	TGTGCCAGCAGCGTACTAGCCCTCGACACCGGGGAGCTGTTTTTT
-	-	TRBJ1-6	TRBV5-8	CASNRHRGDNSPLHF	TGTGCCAGCAACCGCCACAGAGGGGACAATTCACCCCTCCACTTT
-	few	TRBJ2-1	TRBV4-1	CASSLRGEQFF	TGCGCCAGCAGCCTTCGAGGCGAGCAGTTCTTC
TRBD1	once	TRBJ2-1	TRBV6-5	CASSLGQGASDEQFF	TGTGCCAGCAGTTTAGGGCAGGGGGCGTCGGATGAGCAGTTCTTC
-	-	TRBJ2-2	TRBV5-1	CASSPTGTGELFF	TGCGCCAGCAGCCCTACCGGAACCGGGGAGCTGTTTTTT
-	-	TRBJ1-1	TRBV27	CASSFSWTLGGPGTEAFF	TGTGCCAGCAGTTTTTCGTGGACCCTCGGGGGGCCTGGGACTGAAGCTTTCTTT
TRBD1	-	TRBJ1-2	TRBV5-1	CASSLGQGGANYGYTF	TGCGCCAGCAGCTTGGGGCAGGGGGGAGCTAACTATGGCTACACCTTC
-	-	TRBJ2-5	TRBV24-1	CATSNGIGSQTQYF	TGTGCCACCAGTAATGGAATAGGGAGTCAGACCCAGTACTTC
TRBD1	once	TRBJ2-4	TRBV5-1	CASSPRTGEPVWYF	TGCGCCAGCAGCCCGCGGACAGGGGAGCCTGTCTGGTACTTC
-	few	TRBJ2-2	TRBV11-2	CASSFQRAGTGELFF	TGTGCCAGCAGCTTCCAGAGGGCCGGGACCGGGGAGCTGTTTTTT
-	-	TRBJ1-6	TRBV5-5	CASSLGPSSYNSPLHF	TGTGCCAGCAGCTTGGGGCCGAGCTCCTATAATTCACCCCTCCACTTT